Below are 18 T cell receptor beta chains sequenced from a single sample in a study of blood T cell repertoires in COVID-19. This table comes from immunoSEQ multiplex PCR, and its TCRdb copy is limited to in-frame clones, with some not included. The table lists approximately 300,000 clones, about nine tenths of them singletons. The sequenced sample consisted of PBMCs or T cells enriched from blood (not recorded which). These receptors came from a woman aged 25 to 39 who had recovered from COVID-19.

The gene calls are TRBV15 and TRBJ1-5; TRBD1 might be the D (6 bases). The CDR3 is made up of 20 amino acids. V lost 3 bases to trimming and J lost 0 bases, with 24 bases between them. Germline values: CDR1 LNHNV, CDR2 YYDKDF (reference sequence). CDR3 region: CATSRDPFLTGLYSNQPQHF. In DNA, the CDR3 is TGTGCCACCAGCAGGGATCCTTTCCTTACAGGGCTTTATAGCAATCAGCCCCAGCATTTT.

The chain links TRBV28 to TRBJ1-2; TRBD1 matches 8 bases. The CDR3 is 13 amino acids. Looked up from germline, CDR1 is MDHEN and CDR2 is SYDVKM. The ends lost 7 bases at V and 4 bases at J; junction bases unmatched: 5. CDR3 DNA sequence: TGTGCCAGCACCAGACAGGGGAGCTATGGCTACACCTTC. Its protein product is CASTRQGSYGYTF.

This chain uses TRBV15 with TRBJ2-7; TRBD1 agrees at 10 bases. The trim removed 9 bases at V and 2 bases at J, leaving 7 bases unmatched. The CDR3 has 14 amino acids. Germline V gene sequence: CDR1 LNHNV, CDR2 YYDKDF (reference sequence). The CDR3 region is CATKRDRGTYEQYF. Here the CDR3 DNA reads TGTGCCACGAAACGGGACAGGGGAACCTACGAGCAGTACTTC.

J is TRBJ1-1 and V is TRBV19, with 7 nucleotides matching TRBD1. CDR1 is LNHDA, CDR2 SQIVND, per germline (reference sequence). The CDR3 runs to 15 residues. The V gene end was trimmed by 5 bases and the J gene end by 4 bases; junction bases not matched to a gene: 10. The CDR3 bases are TGTGCCAGTAGTCCTCTAAACAGGGGCGGCACTGAAGCTTTCTTT. This codes for CASSPLNRGGTEAFF.

This rearrangement joins TRBV5-6 to TRBJ2-2; unclear D gene. The CDR3 has 16 residues. V lost 6 bases to trimming and J lost 3 bases, with 18 bases between them. Germline loops: CDR1 SGHDT, CDR2 YYEEEE. In nucleotides, the CDR3 is TGTGCCAGCACCCTCTTCCTCACAGTACACACCGGGGAGCTGTTTTTT. Translating gives CASTLFLTVHTGELFF. The whole variable domain, remainder taken from reference TRBV5-6 and TRBJ2-2, is DAGVTQSPTHLIKTRGQQVTLRCSPKSGHDTVSWYQQALGQGPQFIFQYYEEEERQRGNFPDRFSGHQFPNYSSELNVNALLLGDSALYLCASTLFLTVHTGELFFGEGSRLTVL.

The chain combines TRBV27 with TRBJ2-3, with D perhaps matching TRBD1 (6 bases). CDR3 length: 15 residues. V lost 6 bases and J lost 2, with 15 bases in between. From germline, CDR1 is MNHEY and CDR2 SMNVEV (reference sequence). CDR3 coding DNA: TGTGCCAGCAGCAAGAGGACAGATTTCACAGATACGCAGTATTTT. Protein product: CASSKRTDFTDTQYF.

There are a few counts of this clone. V gene TRBV4-2 combines with J gene TRBJ2-7, with a possible D match to TRBD2 (6 bases). Germline V lookup: CDR1 LGHNA, CDR2 YNFKEQ. CDR3 length: 13 amino acids. Deletions cut 3 bases from V and 6 bases from J, with 12 bases between. The CDR3 reads CASSQPAGIEQYF. In nucleotides, the CDR3 is TGTGCCAGCAGCCAGCCCGCGGGAATCGAGCAGTACTTC.

The chain recombines TRBV9 with TRBJ2-1; TRBD2 matches at 8 bases. V gave up 5 bases and J gave up 5 bases; unmatched junction bases: 3. CDR3 length equals 13 residues. Germline-derived CDR1 and CDR2 are SGDLS and YYNGEE. The CDR3 region has the DNA TGTGCCAGCAGGGGACTAGTAGACAATGAGCAGTTCTTC. Translation gives CASRGLVDNEQFF. Complete variable domain (other parts from reference TRBV9 and TRBJ2-1): DSGVTQTPKHLITATGQRVTLRCSPRSGDLSVYWYQQSLDQGLQFLIQYYNGEERAKGNILERFSAQQFPDLHSELNLSSLELGDSALYFCASRGLVDNEQFFGPGTRLTVL.

This chain joins TRBV6-5 and TRBJ1-5; TRBD1 matches 8 bases. V shed 0 bases, J shed 3 bases, and the junction held 1 base outside the gene matches. The CDR3 is 15 amino acids. CDR1 and CDR2 from the germline V gene are MNHEY and SVGAGI. CDR3 nucleotides: TGTGCCAGCAGTTACTCGGGACAGGTCAATCAGCCCCAGCATTTT. It specifies CASSYSGQVNQPQHF.

This clone has a handful of counts. The rearrangement links TRBV7-6 to TRBJ2-7; TRBD1 aligns across 10 bases. The CDR3 totals 14 residues. The junction had 7 bases not matched to a gene; V was cut back by 5 bases and J by 6 bases. The germline gives CDR1 SGHVS, CDR2 FNYEAQ. CDR3 nucleotides: TGTGCCAGCAGCCAAGGGGGACAGGGGACCGAGCAGTACTTC. This codes for CASSQGGQGTEQYF.

The chain carries TRBV19 and TRBJ2-7, with TRBD1 identical over 8 bases. Germline CDR1 and CDR2: LNHDA and SQIVND (reference sequence). V dropped 5 bases and J dropped 2; count of bases not matched to a gene: 11. This CDR3 has 16 amino acids. The CDR3 reads CASSPRTGYGTYEQYF. The CDR3 DNA sequence: TGTGCCAGTAGTCCTCGGACAGGGTACGGAACCTACGAGCAGTACTTC.

This clone was found a few times. The rearrangement joins TRBV3-1 (or the pseudogene TRBV3-2) to TRBJ1-5, with D possibly matching TRBD1 (5 bases). Between the trimmed V and J ends, which lost 1 base and 4 bases, there was a span of 8 bases. This CDR3 has 14 residues. The V gene's germline CDR1 is LGHDT and CDR2 YNNKEL (reference sequence). CDR3 coding DNA: TGTGCCAGCAGCCAAGGCAGGGCAAATCAGCCCCAGCATTTT. It codes for CASSQGRANQPQHF.

The chain recombines TRBV25-1 with TRBJ1-6; 7 bases line up with TRBD1. Germline lookup yields CDR1 MGHDK and CDR2 SYGVNS. V lost 6 bases and J lost 8; bases outside the gene matches: 7. The CDR3 length is 14 residues. CDR3 bases: TGTGCCAGCAGCGACGGAGGGGGCCATTCACCCCTCCACTTT. This gives the protein CASSDGGGHSPLHF.

The chain joins TRBV27 to TRBJ1-1, with 9 bases matching TRBD1. This CDR3 is built from 12 residues. V lost 9 bases, J lost 6 bases, and 5 bases stayed unmatched. The V gene's germline CDR1 is MNHEY and CDR2 SMNVEV (reference sequence). CDR3 in DNA: TGTGCCAGTTGGGGACAGGGTTCTGAAGCTTTCTTT. Its translation is CASWGQGSEAFF.

CDR3 coding DNA: TGTGCCAGCAGCCAGCGGGGCGGCGGCACTGAAGCTTTCTTT. It translates to CASSQRGGGTEAFF. The V and J genes are TRBV3-1 (or the pseudogene TRBV3-2) and TRBJ1-1, with a possible D match to TRBD1 (5 bases). The V and J ends lost 3 bases and 4 bases respectively, with 12 bases between them. The CDR3 has 14 residues. The germline gives CDR1 LGHDT, CDR2 YNNKEL (reference sequence).

This chain connects TRBV29-1 to TRBJ2-1; D call uncertain. Germline V CDR1 and CDR2: SQVTM, ANQGSEA. The CDR3 contains 13 residues. Between the trimmed V and J ends, which lost 6 bases and 0 bases, there was a span of 9 bases. As DNA, the CDR3 is TGCAGCGTGACTCAAAGCTCCTACAATGAGCAGTTCTTC. Protein sequence: CSVTQSSYNEQFF.

The chain uses TRBV19 and TRBJ1-4, with D hard to call. Per germline, CDR1 LNHDA and CDR2 SQIVND (reference sequence). This CDR3 spans 12 amino acids. V was pared by 4 bases and J by 8 bases, with 8 bases between. CDR3 in DNA: TGTGCCAGTAGTAACCGGGAAGAAAAACTGTTTTTT. Its translation is CASSNREEKLFF.

The rearrangement joins TRBV5-8 to TRBJ2-1, with TRBD1 matching over 7 bases. V shed 6 bases and J 4 bases; nucleotides not matched to a gene: 10. CDR1 and CDR2 from the germline V gene are SGHTS and YDEGEE. CDR3 length equals 15 residues. CDR3 protein: CASTPTGQPYNEQFF. In nucleotides, the CDR3 is TGTGCCAGCACACCCACGGGACAGCCTTACAATGAGCAGTTCTTC.